These T cell receptor beta chains were read from a single sample in a study of T cell clonotyping in hematopoietic cell transplantation. Generated by immunoSEQ multiplex PCR, the TCRdb table keeps only in-frame clones and is missing some. The table lists about 76,000 clones, 90% to 96% of them singletons, with roughly 1.5% in the top ten. This material consisted of peripheral blood mononuclear cells, taken before stem cell transplant. The source is a woman aged 45 to 65 with acute myeloid leukemia. Some clones in this sample may be carry-over from other donors' samples. CDR3s include the opening cysteine and the closing phenylalanine or tryptophan. A D gene is named only where the DNA matches it firmly. Only some rows state a clone size, as once, few, many or a class for expanded clones.

NA,NA,TRBJ2-7,TRBV7-9,14,CASSFKTGNYEQYF,TGTGCCAGCAGCTTTAAAACAGGCAACTACGAGCAGTACTTC
NA,NA,TRBJ2-2,TRBV7-4,14,CASSLHGGGGELFF,TGTGCCAGCAGCCTCCATGGGGGCGGCGGGGAGCTGTTTTTT
once,TRBD2,TRBJ2-5,TRBV6-5,13,CAIRTGRGETQYF,TGTGCCATCCGCACGGGGAGGGGAGAGACCCAGTACTTC
once,NA,TRBJ2-5,TRBV7-8,12,CASSLPSETQYF,TGTGCCAGCAGCTTACCCTCAGAGACCCAGTACTTC
NA,TRBD2,TRBJ2-7,TRBV7-9,15,CASSTEAGYSYEQYF,TGTGCCAGCAGCACTGAAGCGGGATACTCCTACGAGCAGTACTTC
NA,TRBD1,TRBJ2-7,TRBV5-1,14,CASSHGQGSYEQYF,TGCGCCAGCAGCCACGGACAGGGCTCCTACGAGCAGTACTTC
NA,TRBD1,TRBJ1-2,TRBV5-1,16,CASSFGGGQHNYGYTF,TGCGCCAGCAGCTTTGGAGGGGGCCAACATAACTATGGCTACACCTTC
NA,NA,TRBJ2-7,TRBV27,14,CASSSSGSLYEQYF,TGTGCCAGCAGTTCTTCCGGGTCTTTATACGAGCAGTACTTC
NA,NA,TRBJ1-1,TRBV6-5,9,CATNTEAFF,TGTGCCACGAACACTGAAGCTTTCTTT
NA,NA,TRBJ1-1,TRBV30,15,CAWSPRTPLNTEAFF,TGTGCCTGGAGCCCACGGACCCCTTTGAACACTGAAGCTTTCTTT
NA,TRBD1,TRBJ1-5,TRBV15,16,CATSLDRVLSNQPQHF,TGTGCCACCAGCTTGGACAGGGTCCTTAGCAATCAGCCCCAGCATTTT
NA,TRBD1,TRBJ1-5,TRBV4-1,14,CASSLTGGGQPQHF,TGCGCCAGCAGCCTGACAGGGGGCGGGCAGCCCCAGCATTTT
NA,NA,TRBJ1-1,TRBV30,12,CAKGRLNTEAFF,TGTGCCAAGGGACGGTTGAACACTGAAGCTTTCTTT
NA,TRBD1,TRBJ1-2,TRBV6-5,12,CASQGAGYGYTF,TGTGCCAGTCAGGGGGCTGGCTATGGCTACACCTTC
NA,NA,TRBJ1-4,TRBV9,14,CASSERGRDEKLFF,TGTGCCAGCAGCGAGCGGGGGAGGGATGAAAAACTGTTTTTT
NA,NA,TRBJ1-2,TRBV5-6,14,CASSMAGSSDGYTF,TGTGCCAGCAGCATGGCTGGCAGTTCGGACGGCTACACCTTC
NA,NA,TRBJ1-1,TRBV4-2,14,CASSQDRHDTEAFF,TGTGCCAGCAGCCAAGATCGTCACGACACTGAAGCTTTCTTT
NA,NA,TRBJ1-4,TRBV2,15,CASSFGALPNEKLFF,TGTGCCAGCAGTTTTGGGGCGCTACCTAATGAAAAACTGTTTTTT
NA,TRBD1,TRBJ1-4,TRBV4-2,15,CASSQDQGQPLELFF,TGTGCCAGCAGCCAAGATCAGGGACAGCCTTTGGAACTGTTTTTT
NA,NA,TRBJ2-7,TRBV28,14,CASSLYSGAYEQYF,TGTGCCAGCAGTTTGTACAGTGGAGCCTACGAGCAGTACTTC
NA,NA,TRBJ2-3,TRBV5-1,17,CASSLTIGRDPWDTQYF,TGCGCCAGCAGCTTGACAATAGGGCGGGACCCGTGGGATACGCAGTATTTT
once,TRBD2,TRBJ2-1,TRBV7-2,17,CASSLRLAGSIYNEQFF,TGTGCCAGCAGCCTCCGACTAGCGGGAAGTATCTACAATGAGCAGTTCTTC
NA,NA,TRBJ1-2,TRBV7-8,14,CASSLDRVGYGYTF,TGTGCCAGCAGCTTAGACAGGGTGGGCTATGGCTACACCTTC
NA,NA,TRBJ1-4,TRBV7-6,14,CASSWVGTNEKLFF,TGTGCCAGCAGCTGGGTGGGAACTAATGAAAAACTGTTTTTT
NA,NA,TRBJ1-1,TRBV30,13,CAWNRDGNTEAFF,TGTGCCTGGAATCGCGACGGTAACACTGAAGCTTTCTTT
NA,NA,TRBJ2-5,TRBV5-6,14,CASSPGGYQETQYF,TGTGCCAGCAGCCCCGGGGGATACCAAGAGACCCAGTACTTC
NA,TRBD1,TRBJ2-5,TRBV28,16,CASSFRTGMPQETQYF,TGTGCCAGCAGTTTCCGGACAGGGATGCCCCAAGAGACCCAGTACTTC
NA,TRBD2,TRBJ2-7,TRBV6-1,17,CASSETGTSGGIYEQYF,TGTGCCAGCAGTGAAACCGGGACTAGCGGGGGTATATACGAGCAGTACTTC
NA,TRBD1,TRBJ1-1,TRBV7-6,15,CASSLSPTGVTEAFF,TGTGCCAGCAGCTTATCCCCGACAGGGGTGACTGAAGCTTTCTTT
NA,NA,TRBJ2-5,TRBV27,14,CASKRGPFQETQYF,TGTGCCAGCAAGAGGGGCCCCTTCCAAGAGACCCAGTACTTC
NA,NA,TRBJ2-7,TRBV10-3,15,CAIRSGGGGNYEQYF,TGTGCCATCAGATCAGGGGGAGGGGGAAATTACGAGCAGTACTTC
NA,TRBD1,TRBJ1-5,TRBV5-6,17,CASSHYNRDRGTQPQHF,TGTGCCAGCAGCCATTATAACCGGGACAGGGGTACTCAGCCCCAGCATTTT
NA,NA,TRBJ1-5,TRBV19,13,CASGYGINQPQHF,TGTGCCAGTGGGTACGGTATCAATCAGCCCCAGCATTTT
NA,NA,TRBJ2-7,TRBV27,13,CASSPEDRYEQYF,TGTGCCAGCAGTCCAGAGGACCGCTACGAGCAGTACTTC
NA,NA,TRBJ2-3,TRBV6-4,14,CASSDSVAADTQYF,TGTGCCAGCAGTGACTCGGTAGCGGCAGATACGCAGTATTTT
NA,TRBD2,TRBJ2-5,TRBV4-1,19,CASSQVAALAGGTAETQYF,TGCGCCAGCAGCCAAGTTGCCGCTCTAGCGGGGGGTACCGCAGAGACCCAGTACTTC
NA,TRBD1,TRBJ2-7,TRBV30,16,CAWSPIHRDRPYGQYF,TGTGCCTGGAGTCCTATACACCGGGACAGACCCTACGGGCAGTACTTC
once,NA,TRBJ1-3,TRBV27,15,CASSATGSSGNTIYF,TGTGCCAGCAGCGCCACAGGGAGCTCTGGAAACACCATATATTTT
NA,TRBD1,TRBJ2-7,TRBV5-6,13,CASSLASDRGEYF,TGTGCCAGCAGCTTGGCCAGTGACAGGGGGGAGTACTTC
once,NA,TRBJ2-7,TRBV10-1,14,CASSESGGVGEQYF,TGCGCCAGCAGTGAGAGTGGAGGGGTTGGGGAGCAGTACTTC
NA,NA,TRBJ1-1,TRBV18,13,CASSPGVGTEAFF,TGTGCCAGCTCACCCGGGGTTGGCACTGAAGCTTTCTTT
NA,NA,TRBJ1-1,TRBV28,13,CASSLGVAAEAFF,TGTGCCAGCAGTTTAGGGGTCGCGGCTGAAGCTTTCTTT
once,NA,TRBJ1-1,TRBV10-1,14,CASSESVQNTEAFF,TGCGCCAGCAGTGAGTCGGTTCAGAACACTGAAGCTTTCTTT
NA,TRBD1,TRBJ1-4,TRBV19,13,CASSPTGDEKLFF,TGTGCCAGTAGTCCGACAGGGGATGAAAAACTGTTTTTT
NA,NA,TRBJ1-6,TRBV5-1,15,CASSPETGNNSPLHF,TGCGCCAGCAGCCCGGAGACGGGAAATAATTCACCCCTCCACTTT
NA,NA,TRBJ1-1,TRBV5-1,13,CASSLRGGASAFF,TGCGCCAGCAGCTTGAGGGGGGGCGCGTCCGCTTTCTTT
NA,NA,TRBJ1-5,TRBV10-3,12,CAISAPNQPQHF,TGTGCCATCAGTGCTCCTAATCAGCCCCAGCATTTT
NA,NA,TRBJ1-4,TRBV19,14,CASSLGTRNEKLFF,TGTGCCAGTAGTCTCGGGACAAGGAATGAAAAACTGTTTTTT
NA,NA,TRBJ2-1,TRBV19,12,CASKESYNEQFF,TGTGCCAGTAAAGAATCCTACAATGAGCAGTTCTTC
NA,NA,TRBJ2-7,TRBV7-9,15,CASSPGPRVLYEQYF,TGTGCCAGCAGCCCGGGACCGAGAGTCCTCTACGAGCAGTACTTC
NA,NA,TRBJ2-5,TRBV11-2,14,CASSLTRGQETQYF,TGTGCCAGCAGCCTCACAAGGGGACAAGAGACCCAGTACTTC
NA,NA,TRBJ1-4,TRBV30,14,CAWRPGTTNEKLFF,TGTGCCTGGAGACCGGGGACAACTAATGAAAAACTGTTTTTT
NA,NA,TRBJ2-7,TRBV2,15,CASSEIIDISGEQYF,TGTGCCAGCAGTGAAATTATAGACATCTCGGGGGAGCAGTACTTC
NA,NA,TRBJ2-7,TRBV14,12,CASSLDSYEQYF,TGTGCCAGCAGCCTCGACAGTTACGAGCAGTACTTC
NA,NA,TRBJ2-1,TRBV28,12,CAGGSSYNEQFF,TGTGCCGGCGGAAGCTCCTACAATGAGCAGTTCTTC